The source of this TCR beta chain is a study of blood T cell repertoires in COVID-19. Study information: Donors in the United States, Italy and Spain gave samples during acute or convalescent COVID-19. T cells, B-cell-depleted T cells, or PBMCs provided the cDNA or gDNA that served as material.

This clone was counted once. In the authors' workflow: By means of reference gene primer amplification, nucleated cell counts were estimated. This table comes from immunoSEQ multiplex PCR, and its TCRdb copy is limited to in-frame clones, with some not included. V and J calls plus clone size are reproduced from that table; the DNA served to infer D and trimming. Here the sample spans 250,000 to 300,000 clones, about 88% being singletons. From germline, CDR1 is SQVTM and CDR2 ANQGSEA. The CDR3 extends over 12 amino acids. The V and J ends lost 8 bases and 4 bases respectively, with 13 bases between them.

The chain carries TRBV29-1 and TRBJ2-3; TRBD2 is a possible D gene (7 bases). The receptor was isolated from a young man with active or convalescent COVID-19. The material sequenced was peripheral blood. CDR3 in amino acids: CSKGEGPDTQYF. The CDR3 nucleotides read TGCAGCAAGGGGGAGGGACCAGATACGCAGTATTTT.